Sequencing of this T cell receptor beta chain was carried out in a study of CD8+ T cells in alopecia areata. Study-level information: Tofacitinib therapy took 6 to 18 months; 6 months off drug came after.

Details on this clone: No antigen is known for it.

Study-level points and caveats: On tofacitinib, scalp and blood still held many of the expanded lesional clones. Both scalp clonality and the expanded CD8+ clones among the top 100 showed a significant decrease with tofacitinib. Higher clonality was seen in lesional scalp than in normal scalp, especially in alopecia totalis/universalis.

Investigators isolated RNA and reverse transcribed it into cDNA to act as the sequencing template. The table came from immunoSEQ multiplex PCR; TCRdb's copy has only in-frame clones and leaves some out. The sample holds fewer than 250,000 clones; approximately 45% are singletons and the top ten take roughly 2.6%. CDR3 length: 11 amino acids. CDR1 SGHRS and CDR2 YFSETQ come from the germline V gene. V lost 1 base and J lost 4, with 1 base in between. Treatment meaning: oral pan-JAK inhibitor, 5-10 mg twice daily. This TCR derives from a human donor with alopecia areata. The material sequenced was CD4+ T cells sorted from blood, taken at roughly week 38, from a patient treated with tofacitinib. The chain has TRBV5-1 and TRBJ2-3; D call uncertain. Here the CDR3 reads CASSLSDTQYF. The CDR3 nucleotides read TGCGCCAGCAGCTTGTCAGATACGCAGTATTTT.